One sample yielded the 30 T cell receptor beta chains listed below, sequenced in a study of blood T cell repertoires in COVID-19. This table comes from immunoSEQ multiplex PCR, and its TCRdb copy is limited to in-frame clones, with some not included. The sample has around 140,000 clones, about 89% seen once. The material sequenced was peripheral blood. The receptors stem from a man aged 55 to 70 with active or convalescent COVID-19.

This clone was detected once. The chain is built from TRBV7-2 and TRBJ2-1; 9 nucleotides match TRBD2. This CDR3 region has 13 residues. Germline V CDR1 and CDR2: SGHTA, FQGNSA. J gave up 8 bases and V 5 bases, and 4 bases lay outside the gene matches. CDR3 sequence (DNA): TGTGCCAGCAGCCCGCGGGGGGGGTATGAGCAGTTCTTC. Amino acids: CASSPRGGYEQFF.

The V gene is TRBV28, the J gene TRBJ2-7; TRBD2 agrees at 8 bases. From germline, CDR1 is MDHEN and CDR2 SYDVKM. J was trimmed by 4 bases and V by 3 bases; bases with no gene match: 5. The length of the CDR3 is 14 residues. CDR3 coding DNA: TGTGCCAGCAGTTTGCCAGCGGGGGAATACGAGCAGTACTTC. Amino acid sequence: CASSLPAGEYEQYF.

J is TRBJ1-5 and V is TRBV24-1; the D gene is possibly TRBD1 (5 bases). The CDR3 sequence is 13 residues long. CDR1 is KGHDR, CDR2 SFDVKD, per germline. The V end was cut by 9 bases, the J end by 11 bases, with 19 bases between. The CDR3 sequence is CATGEGPEESQHF. Here the CDR3 DNA reads TGTGCCACCGGGGAGGGGCCCGAGGAGTCCCAGCATTTT.

J is TRBJ2-7 and V is TRBV15; 8 nucleotides agree with TRBD1. The germline CDR1 and CDR2 sequences are LNHNV and YYDKDF (reference sequence). V lost 5 bases, J lost 9 bases, and 15 bases stayed unmatched. This CDR3 spans 15 amino acids. In DNA, the CDR3 is TGTGCCACCAGCCACCCGACAGGGGCCGCCTGGGGGCAGTACTTC. Its translation: CATSHPTGAAWGQYF.

The V and J genes are TRBV28 and TRBJ2-3; 11 bases are shared with TRBD1. CDR1 is MDHEN, CDR2 SYDVKM, per germline. V was clipped by 2 bases and J by 0 bases; unmatched bases: 4. This CDR3 region has 17 residues. This CDR3 is CASSLPRDRGSTDTQYF. In DNA, the CDR3 is TGTGCCAGCAGTTTACCCCGGGACAGGGGGAGCACAGATACGCAGTATTTT.

The chain recombines TRBV11-3 with TRBJ2-1; weak D call: TRBD1 (6 bases). Germline lookup yields CDR1 SGHNT and CDR2 YENEEA. V lost 3 bases to trimming and J lost 5 bases, with 14 bases between them. This CDR3 contains 15 residues. Here the CDR3 reads CASSFRGVGNNEQFF. The CDR3 nucleotides are TGTGCCAGCAGCTTCAGGGGCGTAGGAAACAATGAGCAGTTCTTC.

The V gene is TRBV5-5, the J gene TRBJ1-4; D uncertain. CDR3 length: 14 amino acids. V lost 2 bases and J 8 bases, leaving 13 bases between the germline ends. Germline CDR1 and CDR2: SGHKS and YYEKEE (reference sequence). CDR3 loop: CASSLRPIGEKLFF. DNA of the CDR3: TGTGCCAGCAGCTTAAGACCGATCGGGGAAAAACTGTTTTTT.

The chain employs TRBV6-5 and TRBJ2-7, with 10 nucleotides matching TRBD1. The CDR3 contains 15 residues. Germline V gene data show CDR1 as MNHEY and CDR2 as SVGAGI. J gave up 3 bases and V 6 bases, and 8 bases lay outside the gene matches. The CDR3 DNA reads as TGTGCCAGCAGGCACGACCGGGACAGGGGCTACGAGCAGTACTTC. Translating it yields CASRHDRDRGYEQYF.

CDR3: CAISEERGGWEKLFF. CDR3 DNA: TGTGCCATCAGTGAAGAGAGAGGGGGCTGGGAAAAACTGTTTTTT. J is TRBJ1-4 and V is TRBV10-3, with 7 positions matching TRBD1. The CDR3 totals 15 residues. J lost 8 bases, V lost 3 bases, and 9 bases had no gene match. Germline CDR1 reads ENHRY; CDR2 reads SYGVKD.

The rearrangement joins TRBV6-2 or TRBV6-3 to TRBJ1-1, with TRBD1 as a possible D gene (6 bases). Per the germline V gene, CDR1 is MNHEY and CDR2 is SVGEGT. The CDR3 loop spans 13 amino acids. V lost 4 bases and J lost 5, with 11 bases in between. CDR3: CASSSQGTTEAFF. In DNA form, the CDR3 reads TGTGCCAGCAGTTCACAGGGAACTACTGAAGCTTTCTTT.

The genes are TRBV29-1 and TRBJ1-2; TRBD1 matches at 8 bases. Germline V lookup: CDR1 SQVTM, CDR2 ANQGSEA. J lost 4 bases, V lost 6 bases, and 4 bases had no gene match. The CDR3 spans 12 residues. The CDR3 region is CSVGDRTYGYTF. The CDR3 bases are TGCAGCGTGGGGGACAGGACCTATGGCTACACCTTC.

This rearrangement joins TRBV4-3 to TRBJ2-3; TRBD2 might be the D (5 bases). The CDR3 contains 15 residues. V was trimmed by 4 bases and J by 1 base, leaving 12 bases between them. Germline CDR1 LGHNA, CDR2 YSLEER. CDR3: CASSPRGRGTDTQYF. The DNA of the CDR3 is TGCGCCAGCAGCCCCCGGGGAAGGGGCACAGATACGCAGTATTTT.

This rearrangement joins TRBV2 to TRBJ1-5; possible D gene TRBD1, 5 bases. Germline-derived CDR1 and CDR2 are SNHLY and FYNNEI. V was shortened by 1 base and J by 4 bases, with 5 bases between the two germline ends. The CDR3 has 13 residues. CDR3 sequence (DNA): TGTGCCAGCAGTGAAGAGGGGAATCAGCCCCAGCATTTT. It yields the protein CASSEEGNQPQHF.

The chain joins TRBV19 to TRBJ2-1; 9 nucleotides agree with TRBD1. The V and J ends lost 5 bases and 4 bases, in that order; junction bases with no gene match: 12. CDR1 is LNHDA and CDR2 is SQIVND in the germline V gene (reference sequence). This CDR3 comprises 17 residues. The DNA for the CDR3 is TGTGCCAGTAGTGCCGGGACAGGGATTATTCCTTACAATGAGCAGTTCTTC. This encodes CASSAGTGIIPYNEQFF. The entire variable domain, with the rest obtained from reference TRBV19 and TRBJ2-1, is as follows: DGGITQSPKYLFRKEGQNVTLSCEQNLNHDAMYWYRQDPGQGLRLIYYSQIVNDFQKGDIAEGYSVSREKKESFPLTVTSAQKNPTAFYLCASSAGTGIIPYNEQFFGPGTRLTVL.

This chain links TRBV4-1 with TRBJ1-5; the match to TRBD1 covers 11 bases. There are 16 residues in the CDR3. V dropped 6 bases and J dropped 5; count of bases not matched to a gene: 9. Germline CDR1 and CDR2: MGHRA and YSYEKL. The DNA of the CDR3 is TGCGCCAGCAGTGGGACAGGGGGAATAAGATATCAGCCCCAGCATTTT. Translated: CASSGTGGIRYQPQHF.

The genes are TRBV2 and TRBJ1-4; TRBD1 matches 8 bases. This CDR3 has 14 amino acids. Germline V gene sequence: CDR1 SNHLY, CDR2 FYNNEI. J lost 8 bases, V lost 8 bases, and 10 bases had no gene match. The CDR3 region is CASHETGAGEKLFF. In DNA, the CDR3 is TGTGCCAGCCACGAGACAGGGGCAGGAGAAAAACTGTTTTTT.

The chain uses TRBV6-5 and TRBJ2-3; 7 positions match TRBD2. This CDR3 comprises 13 residues. The J segment lost 6 bases and the V segment lost 7 bases, leaving 7 bases of the junction unmatched. Germline-derived CDR1 and CDR2 are MNHEY and SVGAGI. The CDR3 loop reads CASNWGGSDTQYF. For the CDR3, the DNA is TGTGCCAGCAATTGGGGGGGGTCCGATACGCAGTATTTT.

The V and J genes are TRBV7-9 and TRBJ2-7, with TRBD2 matching over 8 bases. V was clipped by 4 bases and J by 5 bases; unmatched bases: 10. There are 15 residues in the CDR3. Germline V gene data show CDR1 as SEHNR and CDR2 as FQNEAQ (reference sequence). The chain's CDR3 is CASSSPGGGNNEQYF. The CDR3 DNA is TGTGCCAGCAGCTCCCCGGGCGGGGGGAACAACGAGCAGTACTTC.

Ten or more counts support this clone. This sequence joins TRBV6-5 and TRBJ1-1, with a tentative D call TRBD1 (5 bases). From germline, CDR1 is MNHEY and CDR2 SVGAGI. V was shortened by 6 bases and J by 4 bases, with 18 bases between the two germline ends. This CDR3 spans 15 amino acids. The CDR3 DNA reads as TGTGCCAGCAGGACCCTCGGGGGGGTAGTCACTGAAGCTTTCTTT. Its protein product is CASRTLGGVVTEAFF.

The rearrangement uses TRBV7-2 and TRBJ2-7; TRBD1 might be the D (5 bases). The CDR3 consists of 15 residues. From germline, CDR1 is SGHTA and CDR2 FQGNSA. Trimming took off 3 bases at V and 0 bases at J, with 12 bases between the two ends. DNA for the CDR3: TGTGCCAGCAGCTTGTCCAGGGTAAGCTCCTACGAGCAGTACTTC. As protein: CASSLSRVSSYEQYF.

This clone was found once. This chain connects TRBV5-6 to TRBJ2-2; 7 bases map to TRBD1. V lost 1 base and J lost 0; bases outside the gene matches: 3. The CDR3 has 16 amino acids. Germline V CDR1 and CDR2: SGHDT, YYEEEE. This chain's CDR3 is CASSLLGQTNTGELFF. The CDR3 DNA reads as TGTGCCAGCAGCTTGCTGGGACAGACGAACACCGGGGAGCTGTTTTTT.

The J gene is TRBJ1-1, the V gene TRBV19; the match to TRBD1 covers 7 bases. Germline CDR1 LNHDA, CDR2 SQIVND (reference sequence). The trim removed 5 bases at V and 1 base at J, leaving 10 bases unmatched. The CDR3 loop spans 16 amino acids. CDR3 residues: CASSPTGQDWNTEAFF. The DNA for the CDR3 is TGTGCCAGTAGTCCCACCGGACAGGATTGGAACACTGAAGCTTTCTTT.

The chain links TRBV6-5 to TRBJ1-6; D uncertain. The germline V gene has CDR1 MNHEY and CDR2 SVGAGI. With 5 bases removed from V and 6 bases from J, the gap between germline ends came to 11 bases. The CDR3 covers 14 residues. This chain's CDR3 is CASSNRDPNSPLHF. As DNA, the CDR3 is TGTGCCAGCAGTAACCGGGATCCTAATTCACCCCTCCACTTT.

The chain joins TRBV29-1 to TRBJ1-2, with 10 bases lining up with TRBD1. The CDR3 spans 15 residues. The V gene end was trimmed by 4 bases and the J gene end by 2 bases; junction bases not matched to a gene: 7. Germline V gene sequence: CDR1 SQVTM, CDR2 ANQGSEA. CDR3 sequence reads: CSVVQGQGGNYGYTF. In DNA form, the CDR3 reads TGCAGCGTTGTACAAGGACAGGGGGGGAACTATGGCTACACCTTC.

The chain carries TRBV9 and TRBJ1-5, with D tentatively TRBD1 (5 bases). Germline CDR1 SGDLS, CDR2 YYNGEE. This CDR3 contains 16 residues. Trimming stripped 0 bases from V and 4 bases from J, with 14 bases between. Written as DNA, the CDR3 is TGTGCCAGCAGCGTAGACCAGGGTGGTGTAAATCAGCCCCAGCATTTT. This gives the protein CASSVDQGGVNQPQHF.

This rearrangement joins TRBV7-2 to TRBJ2-2, with no clear D. V was cut by 2 bases and J by 6 bases, with 4 bases left in between. Germline CDR1 and CDR2: SGHTA and FQGNSA. The CDR3 is made up of 12 amino acids. The CDR3 DNA sequence: TGTGCCAGCAGCTTACGGGCCGGGGAGCTGTTTTTT. Translated: CASSLRAGELFF.

CDR3 nucleotide sequence: TGTGCCAGTAGTCGCACTAACGATCAGCCCCAGCATTTT. As protein: CASSRTNDQPQHF. The chain couples TRBV19 to TRBJ1-5; D is ambiguous. CDR3 length equals 13 residues. Germline V gene sequence: CDR1 LNHDA, CDR2 SQIVND (reference sequence). V was pared by 5 bases and J by 5 bases, with 10 bases between.

V is TRBV7-9 and J is TRBJ1-1, with 8 bases that match TRBD1. CDR3 length: 15 amino acids. Looked up from germline, CDR1 is SEHNR and CDR2 is FQNEAQ (reference sequence). The J segment lost 4 bases and the V segment lost 3 bases, leaving 7 bases of the junction unmatched. CDR3 amino acids: CASSFATGGGTEAFF. In nucleotides, the CDR3 is TGTGCCAGCAGCTTTGCAACAGGGGGAGGCACTGAAGCTTTCTTT.

CDR3 loop: CASSWGQGNQPQHF. The CDR3 DNA follows: TGTGCCAGCAGCTGGGGACAGGGTAATCAGCCCCAGCATTTT. V usage is TRBV3-1 (or the pseudogene TRBV3-2) and J usage is TRBJ1-5; 9 bases map to TRBD1. Germline V gene lookup returns CDR1 LGHDT and CDR2 YNNKEL (reference sequence). The V segment lost 5 bases and the J segment 4 bases; nucleotides outside the gene matches: 3. The CDR3 runs to 14 residues.

The chain carries TRBV2 and TRBJ2-3, with D uncertain. Deletions cut 2 bases from V and 2 bases from J, with 8 bases between. CDR1 and CDR2 (germline): SNHLY, FYNNEI. The CDR3 runs to 14 residues. The chain's CDR3 is CASSERVYTDTQYF. CDR3 DNA: TGTGCCAGCAGTGAACGGGTTTACACAGATACGCAGTATTTT.